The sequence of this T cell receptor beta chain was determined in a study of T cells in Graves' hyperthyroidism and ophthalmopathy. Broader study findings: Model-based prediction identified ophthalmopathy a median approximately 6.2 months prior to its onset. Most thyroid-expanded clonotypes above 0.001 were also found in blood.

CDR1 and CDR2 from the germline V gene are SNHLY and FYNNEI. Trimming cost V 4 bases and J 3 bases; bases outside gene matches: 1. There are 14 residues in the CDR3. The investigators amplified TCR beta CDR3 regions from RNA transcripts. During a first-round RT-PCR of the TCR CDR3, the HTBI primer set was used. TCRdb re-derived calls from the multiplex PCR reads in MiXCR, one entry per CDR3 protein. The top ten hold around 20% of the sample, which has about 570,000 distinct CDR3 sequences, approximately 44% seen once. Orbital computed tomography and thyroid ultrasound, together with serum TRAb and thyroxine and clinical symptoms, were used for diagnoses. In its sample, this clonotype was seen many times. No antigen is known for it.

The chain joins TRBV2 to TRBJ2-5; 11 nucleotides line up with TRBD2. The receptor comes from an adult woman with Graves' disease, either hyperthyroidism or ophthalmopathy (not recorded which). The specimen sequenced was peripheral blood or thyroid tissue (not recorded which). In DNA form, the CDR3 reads TGTGCCAGCAGTGGACTAGCGGGAAAAGAGACCCAGTACTTC. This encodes CASSGLAGKETQYF.